Shown below are 24 T cell receptor beta chains from a single sample sequenced in a study of blood T cell repertoires in COVID-19 (dated by TCRdb to the early 2020s). The protocol used for the library was the immunoSEQ multiplex PCR assay. TCRdb holds this immuneACCESS table with in-frame rearrangements only. Some clones are missing; in checked studies, unresolved V genes explain under half, and the rest has no known cause. This sample has 500,000 or so clones in its table, and approximately 90% of those were observed once. The ten most abundant clones make up around 0.64% of the sample. The material sequenced was PBMCs or T cells enriched from blood (not recorded which). These receptors all stem from a woman aged 18 to 35 who had recovered from COVID-19.

A few counts support this clone. The V gene is TRBV9, the J gene TRBJ1-2, with D uncertain. The V gene lost 4 bases and the J gene lost 6 bases, with 19 bases spanning the gap. CDR1 and CDR2 (germline): SGDLS, YYNGEE. The CDR3 is 15 residues long. The CDR3 DNA sequence: TGTGCCAGCAGCCCAGGTAGGCAGTCAACGGATGGCTACACCTTC. This gives the protein CASSPGRQSTDGYTF. The full variable domain, its missing parts supplied by reference TRBV9 and TRBJ1-2, is DSGVTQTPKHLITATGQRVTLRCSPRSGDLSVYWYQQSLDQGLQFLIQYYNGEERAKGNILERFSAQQFPDLHSELNLSSLELGDSALYFCASSPGRQSTDGYTFGSGTRLTVV.

The rearrangement joins TRBV24-1 to TRBJ1-2, with 8 bases that match TRBD1. J was trimmed by 4 bases and V by 7 bases; bases with no gene match: 4. This CDR3 spans 13 amino acids. CDR1 is KGHDR, CDR2 SFDVKD, per germline. This CDR3 is CATSQGAFYGYTF. The CDR3 DNA reads TGTGCCACCAGCCAGGGGGCGTTCTATGGCTACACCTTC.

This clone came up a few times. The CDR3 is CASSLVLEGGTEAFF. In DNA form, the CDR3 reads TGTGCCAGCAGCTTAGTGCTTGAAGGGGGCACTGAAGCTTTCTTT. V is TRBV11-2 and J is TRBJ1-1; D perhaps matches TRBD1 (6 bases). Trimming stripped 1 base from V and 4 bases from J, with 13 bases between. The germline CDR1 and CDR2 sequences are SGHAT and FQNNGV. This CDR3 spans 15 amino acids.

This chain links TRBV5-4 with TRBJ1-5; no clear D gene. Germline lookup yields CDR1 SGHNT and CDR2 YYREEE (reference sequence). The CDR3 consists of 15 residues. V shed 2 bases and J shed 7 bases, with 16 bases lying between them. As DNA, the CDR3 is TGTGCCAGCAGCTTTAACGGAGGGCAGGACCAGCCCCAGCATTTT. It translates to CASSFNGGQDQPQHF.

Only a few counts were recorded for this clone. The chain links TRBV3-1 (or the pseudogene TRBV3-2) to TRBJ1-4; no firm D call. This CDR3 spans 13 amino acids. V gave up 1 base and J gave up 11 bases, with 11 bases separating them. The germline V gene has CDR1 LGHDT and CDR2 YNNKEL (reference sequence). CDR3 region: CASSQGLRAKLFF. The CDR3 DNA follows: TGTGCCAGCAGCCAAGGGTTACGAGCGAAACTGTTTTTT.

Only one count was recorded for this clone. V is TRBV7-2 and J is TRBJ2-7; tentative D call: TRBD1 (6 bases). CDR3 length equals 13 residues. Germline V gene data show CDR1 as SGHTA and CDR2 as FQGNSA. Trimming pared 4 bases from V and 3 bases from J, leaving 10 bases between. The CDR3 spells CASSSRGGYEQYF. CDR3 sequence (DNA): TGTGCCAGCAGCTCCCGAGGGGGCTACGAGCAGTACTTC.

Points on this clone: Other nucleotide sequences from this sample produce the same CDR3. J is TRBJ1-2 and V is TRBV7-2; 8 bases map to TRBD1. V dropped 5 bases and J dropped 7; count of bases not matched to a gene: 6. Per the germline V gene, CDR1 is SGHTA and CDR2 is FQGNSA. This CDR3 is 13 amino acids long. The CDR3 spells CASSPDRGRGYTF. DNA of the CDR3: TGTGCCAGCAGCCCAGACAGGGGTCGTGGCTACACCTTC.

This clone was detected once. CDR3 residues: CASSYEGLFNYGYTF. Written as DNA, the CDR3 is TGTGCCAGCAGCTACGAGGGTCTCTTTAACTATGGCTACACCTTC. This chain connects TRBV5-8 to TRBJ1-2, with no clear D. The CDR3 totals 15 residues. V was trimmed by 3 bases and J by 1 base, leaving 13 bases between them. Per the germline V gene, CDR1 is SGHTS and CDR2 is YDEGEE.

This rearrangement joins TRBV6-6 to TRBJ1-5; 10 nucleotides match TRBD1. With V trimmed by 6 bases and J by 1 base, 3 bases remained unmatched. CDR1 MNHNY and CDR2 SVGAGI come from the germline V gene (reference sequence). The CDR3 has 15 amino acids. Written as DNA, the CDR3 is TGTGCCAGCAGAGACAGGGGGCGAAGCAATCAGCCCCAGCATTTT. Amino acid sequence: CASRDRGRSNQPQHF.

The V gene is TRBV7-9, the J gene TRBJ1-3; the match to TRBD1 covers 7 bases. With V trimmed by 2 bases and J by 0 bases, 4 bases remained unmatched. This CDR3 is 16 amino acids long. Per the germline V gene, CDR1 is SEHNR and CDR2 is FQNEAQ (reference sequence). In DNA, the CDR3 is TGTGCCAGCAGCTTAATGACAGGGTCCTCTGGAAACACCATATATTTT. It yields the protein CASSLMTGSSGNTIYF.

As to this clone: This sample also contains other DNA sequences that code for the same CDR3. The V call is TRBV19, the J call TRBJ1-1, with TRBD1 as a possible D gene (5 bases). CDR1 and CDR2 from the germline V gene are LNHDA and SQIVND (reference sequence). The CDR3 has 12 residues. The V end lost 3 bases, the J end lost 5 bases, and 7 bases lay between the germline ends. For the CDR3, the DNA is TGTGCCAGTAGTATCACAGGAACTGAAGCTTTCTTT. As protein: CASSITGTEAFF. The full variable domain, completed using reference TRBV19 and TRBJ1-1, is DGGITQSPKYLFRKEGQNVTLSCEQNLNHDAMYWYRQDPGQGLRLIYYSQIVNDFQKGDIAEGYSVSREKKESFPLTVTSAQKNPTAFYLCASSITGTEAFFGQGTRLTVV.

The chain links TRBV6-5 to TRBJ1-6, with a weak D call TRBD1 (6 bases). This CDR3 has 14 residues. Per the germline V gene, CDR1 is MNHEY and CDR2 is SVGAGI. The germline V and J ends were trimmed by 7 bases and 4 bases, with 11 bases remaining between them. For the CDR3, the DNA is TGTGCCAGCACTCAGGGGTCTTATAATTCACCCCTCCACTTT. Residues: CASTQGSYNSPLHF.

The V call is TRBV30, the J call TRBJ1-2; the D is unclear. The CDR3 has 12 amino acids. Germline CDR1 reads GTSNPN; CDR2 reads SVGIG (reference sequence). CDR3 in DNA: TGTGCTGAAATCCGGGATTCGTATGGCTACACCTTC. This codes for CAEIRDSYGYTF.

The chain joins TRBV11-2 to TRBJ1-6; D is possibly TRBD1 (6 bases). V was clipped by 5 bases and J by 7 bases, with 15 bases between them. Looked up from germline, CDR1 is SGHAT and CDR2 is FQNNGV. The CDR3 loop spans 15 amino acids. CDR3 sequence (DNA): TGTGCCAGCAGCCTCTCTGACAGGTTAAATTCACCCCTCCACTTT. This sequence encodes CASSLSDRLNSPLHF.

The gene calls are TRBV4-2 and TRBJ2-7; D is undetermined. Trimming cost V 4 bases and J 0 bases, with 7 bases left between them. CDR1 is LGHNA and CDR2 is YNFKEQ in the germline V gene. This CDR3 comprises 13 residues. The CDR3 sequence: CASSRDGSYEQYF. The CDR3 nucleotides read TGTGCCAGCAGCCGAGACGGCTCCTACGAGCAGTACTTC.

The V and J genes are TRBV12-3 or TRBV12-4 and TRBJ2-1; 10 positions agree with TRBD1. The CDR3 covers 13 residues. Trimming at V came to 8 bases and at J to 9 bases, leaving 7 bases not matched to a gene. The CDR3 region has the DNA TGTGCCAGCGGGACAGGGGTTGGTGGTGAGCAGTTCTTC. Amino acids: CASGTGVGGEQFF.

The J gene is TRBJ1-4, the V gene TRBV2; possibly TRBD1 for D (6 bases). CDR1 SNHLY and CDR2 FYNNEI come from the germline V gene. CDR3 size: 14 residues. The V end was cut by 2 bases, the J end by 4 bases, with 8 bases between. This CDR3 reads CASSELGGNEKLFF. The CDR3 DNA reads as TGTGCCAGCAGTGAATTAGGGGGTAATGAAAAACTGTTTTTT.

The V call is TRBV15, the J call TRBJ1-6; 8 bases agree with TRBD1. With V trimmed by 3 bases and J by 7 bases, 5 bases remained unmatched. CDR3 length: 15 amino acids. The V gene's germline CDR1 is LNHNV and CDR2 YYDKDF (reference sequence). In DNA, the CDR3 is TGTGCCACCAGCAGCGGGGGACAGGAAAATTCACCCCTCCACTTT. Translation gives CATSSGGQENSPLHF.

The chain uses TRBV5-1 and TRBJ2-7; D is unresolved. With 0 bases removed from V and 0 bases from J, the gap between germline ends came to 16 bases. CDR3 length equals 17 residues. Germline V gives CDR1 SGHRS, CDR2 YFSETQ. The CDR3 DNA reads as TGCGCCAGCAGCTTGGCAATCCCTACGTCAAGCTCCTACGAGCAGTACTTC. Protein sequence: CASSLAIPTSSSYEQYF. The complete variable domain, with remaining parts taken from reference TRBV5-1 and TRBJ2-7, reads KAGVTQTPRYLIKTRGQQVTLSCSPISGHRSVSWYQQTPGQGLQFLFEYFSETQRNKGNFPGRFSGRQFSNSRSEMNVSTLELGDSALYLCASSLAIPTSSSYEQYFGPGTRLTVT.

The V and J genes are TRBV3-1 (or the pseudogene TRBV3-2) and TRBJ2-2; no definite D call. V shed 4 bases and J shed 4 bases, with 7 bases lying between them. This CDR3 region has 13 residues. The V gene's germline CDR1 is LGHDT and CDR2 YNNKEL (reference sequence). The CDR3 DNA reads as TGTGCCAGCAGCCCCCATGTCACCGGGGAGCTGTTTTTT. It translates to CASSPHVTGELFF.

The chain couples TRBV5-8 to TRBJ1-5; D might be TRBD1 (6 bases). This CDR3 has 17 amino acids. Deletions cut 3 bases from V and 0 bases from J, with 16 bases between. Germline CDR1 is SGHTS and CDR2 is YDEGEE. The CDR3 sequence is CASSSGTSAYSNQPQHF. In DNA, the CDR3 is TGTGCCAGCAGCTCGGGGACATCCGCTTATAGCAATCAGCCCCAGCATTTT.

CDR3 sequence (DNA): TGTGCCAGCAGCTTAGCGGGGGGTATATTTTCGAATGAGCAGTTCTTC. This sequence encodes CASSLAGGIFSNEQFF. V usage is TRBV7-9 and J usage is TRBJ2-1, with a possible D match to TRBD2 (6 bases). V dropped 0 bases and J dropped 7 bases, with 16 bases sitting between them. This CDR3 is 16 amino acids long. Germline-derived CDR1 and CDR2 are SEHNR and FQNEAQ (reference sequence). Variable domain in full (rest from reference TRBV7-9 and TRBJ2-1): DTGVSQNPRHKITKRGQNVTFRCDPISEHNRLYWYRQTLGQGPEFLTYFQNEAQLEKSRLLSDRFSAERPKGSFSTLEIQRTEQGDSAMYLCASSLAGGIFSNEQFFGPGTRLTVL.

The chain recombines TRBV6-5 with TRBJ1-2, with 8 bases aligning to TRBD1. This CDR3 comprises 15 residues. V dropped 6 bases and J dropped 2; count of bases not matched to a gene: 8. From germline, CDR1 is MNHEY and CDR2 SVGAGI. CDR3 in amino acids: CASRDREGGNYGYTF. The CDR3 DNA reads TGTGCCAGCAGGGACAGGGAAGGAGGAAACTATGGCTACACCTTC.

This clone came up a few times. V usage is TRBV7-9 and J usage is TRBJ2-3; the D is unclear. Trimming pared 4 bases from V and 0 bases from J, leaving 8 bases between. From germline, CDR1 is SEHNR and CDR2 FQNEAQ (reference sequence). The CDR3 runs to 14 residues. The CDR3 region is CASSWRGSTDTQYF. CDR3 DNA sequence: TGTGCCAGCAGCTGGCGCGGCAGCACAGATACGCAGTATTTT.